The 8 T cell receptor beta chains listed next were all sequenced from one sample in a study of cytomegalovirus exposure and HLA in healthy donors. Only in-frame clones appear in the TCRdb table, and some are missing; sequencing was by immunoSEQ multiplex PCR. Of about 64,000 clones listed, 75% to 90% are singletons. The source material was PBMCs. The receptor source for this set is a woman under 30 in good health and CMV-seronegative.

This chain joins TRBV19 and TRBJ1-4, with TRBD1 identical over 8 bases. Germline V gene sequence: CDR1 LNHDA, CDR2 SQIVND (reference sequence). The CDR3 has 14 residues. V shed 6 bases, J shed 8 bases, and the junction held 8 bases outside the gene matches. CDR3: CASSRGQGVEKLFF. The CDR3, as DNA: TGTGCCAGTAGCCGTGGACAGGGTGTAGAAAAACTGTTTTTT.

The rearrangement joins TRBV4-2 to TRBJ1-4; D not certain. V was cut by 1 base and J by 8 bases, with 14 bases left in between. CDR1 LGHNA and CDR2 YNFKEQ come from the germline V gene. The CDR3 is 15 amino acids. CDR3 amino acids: CASSQGHRVGEKLFF. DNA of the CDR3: TGTGCCAGCAGCCAAGGTCACCGGGTTGGGGAAAAACTGTTTTTT.

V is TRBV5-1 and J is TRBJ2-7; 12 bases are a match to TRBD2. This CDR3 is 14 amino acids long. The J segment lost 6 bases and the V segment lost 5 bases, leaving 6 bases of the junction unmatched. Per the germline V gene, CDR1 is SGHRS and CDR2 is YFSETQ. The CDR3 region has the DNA TGCGCCAGCAGTCTGACTAGCGGGAGTTTCGAGCAGTACTTC. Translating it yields CASSLTSGSFEQYF.

The CDR3 loop reads CASSLVGGGVAVDTQYF. The DNA of the CDR3 is TGTGCCAGCAGCTTGGTAGGAGGGGGGGTCGCGGTAGATACGCAGTATTTT. The chain joins TRBV5-6 to TRBJ2-3, with TRBD2 as a possible D gene (7 bases). V shed 0 bases and J shed 5 bases, with 19 bases lying between them. Looked up from germline, CDR1 is SGHDT and CDR2 is YYEEEE. This CDR3 is 17 amino acids long.

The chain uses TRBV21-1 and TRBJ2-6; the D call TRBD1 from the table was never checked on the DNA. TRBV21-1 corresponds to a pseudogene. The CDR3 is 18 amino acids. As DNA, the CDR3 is TGTGCCAGCAGACACAACGGACAGGCGCCCTCTGGGGCCAACGTCCTGACTTTC. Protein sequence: CASRHNGQAPSGANVLTF.

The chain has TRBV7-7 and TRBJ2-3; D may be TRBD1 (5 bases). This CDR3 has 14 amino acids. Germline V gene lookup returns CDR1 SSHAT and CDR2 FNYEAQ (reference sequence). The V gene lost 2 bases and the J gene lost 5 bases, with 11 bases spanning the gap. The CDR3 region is CASSLTGHRDTQYF. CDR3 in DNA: TGTGCCAGCAGCTTAACTGGACACAGAGATACGCAGTATTTT.

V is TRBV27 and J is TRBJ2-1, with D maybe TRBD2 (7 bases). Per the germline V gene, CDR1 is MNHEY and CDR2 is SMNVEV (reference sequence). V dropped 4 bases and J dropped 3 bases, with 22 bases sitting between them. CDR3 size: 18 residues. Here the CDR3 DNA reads TGTGCCAGCAGTTCCTTAGGGGGGGGGCGGGCGGACTACAATGAGCAGTTCTTC. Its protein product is CASSSLGGGRADYNEQFF.

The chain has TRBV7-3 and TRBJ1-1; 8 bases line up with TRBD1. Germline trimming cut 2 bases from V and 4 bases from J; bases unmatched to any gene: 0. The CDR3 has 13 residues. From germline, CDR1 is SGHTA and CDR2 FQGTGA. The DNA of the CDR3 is TGTGCCAGCAGCTTAGACAGGGGCACTGAAGCTTTCTTT. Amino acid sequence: CASSLDRGTEAFF. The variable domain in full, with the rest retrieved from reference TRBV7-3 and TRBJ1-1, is GAGVSQTPSNKVTEKGKYVELRCDPISGHTALYWYRQSLGQGPEFLIYFQGTGAADDSGLPNDRFFAVRPEGSVSTLKIQRTERGDSAVYLCASSLDRGTEAFFGQGTRLTVV.